Below, one T cell receptor (beta chain) is given with its context. These data belong to a study of blood T cell repertoires in COVID-19. CDR1 and CDR2 from the germline V gene are SGHDN and FVKESK. The trim removed 1 base at V and 2 bases at J, leaving 10 bases unmatched. This CDR3 contains 19 residues. Repertoires were generated with immunoSEQ multiplex PCR, while TCRdb's copy carries only in-frame clones and drops some. The top ten clones hold about 4.2% of a sample with about 300,000 clones, 85% to 90% of them seen once. Source material: PBMCs or T cells enriched from blood (not recorded which). The TCR comes from a man between 25 and 39 years old who had recovered from COVID-19. The chain employs TRBV14 and TRBJ2-7; 14 bases line up with TRBD2. The CDR3 nucleotides read TGTGCCAGCAGCCAAGTCCGCGGACTAGCGGGGGGTTCAGCCTACGAGCAGTACTTC. It codes for CASSQVRGLAGGSAYEQYF.